This T cell receptor (beta chain) was recorded in a study of early T cells in non-severe SARS-CoV-2 infection. Across the whole study: The authors sequenced bulk RNA from unsorted whole blood, leaving chains unpaired.

Unique molecular identifiers tagged individual cDNA molecules. One entry per CDR3 protein results from TCRdb running MiXCR on the 5' RACE reads. The sample contains around 44,000 distinct CDR3 sequences, around 9.5% of which appear only once. Study conclusions and caveats: There was a bias toward anti-spike CD8 responses in VDJdb matching, which missed private and CD4 specificities.

In the case of this clonotype: Its antigen is not identified.

The CDR3 runs 15 residues. Germline V CDR1 and CDR2: MNHEY, SVGAGI. V was cut by 10 bases and J by 3 bases, with 19 bases left in between. The sequenced sample was whole blood. This clonotype was sampled from an adult who was a healthcare worker with PCR-confirmed SARS-CoV-2 infection or an uninfected control (not recorded which). The V and J genes are TRBV6-5 and TRBJ1-5, with D possibly being TRBD1 (6 bases). The CDR3 here is CATQGSFTPNQPQHF. CDR3 coding DNA: TGTGCCACCCAGGGGTCTTTTACTCCCAATCAGCCCCAGCATTTT.